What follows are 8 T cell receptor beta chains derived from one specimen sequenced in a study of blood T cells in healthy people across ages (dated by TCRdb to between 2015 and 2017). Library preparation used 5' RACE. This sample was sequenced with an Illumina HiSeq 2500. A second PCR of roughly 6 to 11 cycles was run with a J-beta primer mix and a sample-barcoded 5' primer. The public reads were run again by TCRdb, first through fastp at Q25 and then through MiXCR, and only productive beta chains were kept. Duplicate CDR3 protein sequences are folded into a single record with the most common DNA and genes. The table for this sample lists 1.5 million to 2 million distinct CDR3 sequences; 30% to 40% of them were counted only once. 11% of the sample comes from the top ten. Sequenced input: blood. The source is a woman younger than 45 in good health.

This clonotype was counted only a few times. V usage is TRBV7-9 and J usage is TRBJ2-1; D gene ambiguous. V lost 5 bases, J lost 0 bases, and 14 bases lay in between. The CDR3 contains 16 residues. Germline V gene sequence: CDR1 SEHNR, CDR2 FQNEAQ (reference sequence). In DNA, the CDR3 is TGTGCCAGCAGCCCCCCGCACACGAGCTCCTACAATGAGCAGTTCTTC. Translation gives CASSPPHTSSYNEQFF.

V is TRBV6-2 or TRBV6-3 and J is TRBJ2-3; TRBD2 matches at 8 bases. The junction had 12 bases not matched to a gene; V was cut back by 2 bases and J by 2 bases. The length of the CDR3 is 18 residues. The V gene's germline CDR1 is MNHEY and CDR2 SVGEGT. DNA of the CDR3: TGTGCCAGCAGTTACCAAATTCCCCGGACTAGCTTCACAGATACGCAGTATTTT. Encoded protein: CASSYQIPRTSFTDTQYF.

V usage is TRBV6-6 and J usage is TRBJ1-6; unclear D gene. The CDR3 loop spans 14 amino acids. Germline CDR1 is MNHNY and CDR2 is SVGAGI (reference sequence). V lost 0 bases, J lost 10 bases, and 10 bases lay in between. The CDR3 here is CASSYSMDGSPLHF. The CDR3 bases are TGTGCCAGCAGTTACTCGATGGATGGATCACCCCTCCACTTT.

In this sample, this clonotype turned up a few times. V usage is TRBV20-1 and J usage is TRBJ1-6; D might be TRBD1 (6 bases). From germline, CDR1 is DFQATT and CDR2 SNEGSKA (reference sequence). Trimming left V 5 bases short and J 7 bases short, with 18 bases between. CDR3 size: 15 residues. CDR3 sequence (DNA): TGCAGTGCTTTCCCCGTGGGGGCTGGGAATTCACCCCTCCACTTT. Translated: CSAFPVGAGNSPLHF.

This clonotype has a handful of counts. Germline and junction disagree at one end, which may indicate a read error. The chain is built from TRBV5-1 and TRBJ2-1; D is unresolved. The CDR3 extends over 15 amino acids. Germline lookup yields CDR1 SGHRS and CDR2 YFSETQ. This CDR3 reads CAGSLERSSYNGQFF. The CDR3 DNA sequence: TGCGCCGGCAGCTTGGAACGTAGCTCCTACAATGGGCAGTTCTTC.

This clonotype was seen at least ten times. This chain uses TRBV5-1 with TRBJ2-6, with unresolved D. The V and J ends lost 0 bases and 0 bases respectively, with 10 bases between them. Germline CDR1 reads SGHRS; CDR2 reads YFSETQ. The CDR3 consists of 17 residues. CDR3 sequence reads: CASSLGGSSSGANVLTF. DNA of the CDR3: TGCGCCAGCAGCTTGGGCGGCAGCTCCTCTGGGGCCAACGTCCTGACTTTC.

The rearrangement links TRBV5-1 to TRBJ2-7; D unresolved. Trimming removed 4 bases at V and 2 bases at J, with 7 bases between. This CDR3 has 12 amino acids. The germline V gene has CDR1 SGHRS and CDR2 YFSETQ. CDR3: CASSTNTYEQYF. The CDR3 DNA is TGCGCCAGCAGCACAAATACCTACGAGCAGTACTTC.

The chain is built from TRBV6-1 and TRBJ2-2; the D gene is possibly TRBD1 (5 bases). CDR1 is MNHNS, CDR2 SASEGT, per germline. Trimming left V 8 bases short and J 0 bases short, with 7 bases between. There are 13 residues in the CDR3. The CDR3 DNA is TGTGCCAGCCCGGACACGAACACCGGGGAGCTGTTTTTT. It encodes CASPDTNTGELFF.